The clone carrying this T cell receptor (beta chain) was observed many times. Its antigen is undetermined. This sample is part of a study of T cells in Graves' hyperthyroidism and ophthalmopathy. In making diagnoses, clinical symptoms, serum thyroxine and TRAb, thyroid ultrasound and orbital computed tomography were all used. Broader study findings: Within blood appeared most thyroid clonotypes that had expanded above 0.001.

RNA transcripts were the template for amplifying TCR beta CDR3 regions. The HTBI primer set was used in a first-round RT-PCR of the TCR CDR3. TCRdb used MiXCR to reprocess the multiplex PCR reads, holding one entry per CDR3 protein. The repertoire holds hundreds of thousands of distinct CDR3 sequences, with roughly 15% as singletons. CDR3 length: 17 residues. Looked up from germline, CDR1 is SGHRS and CDR2 is YFSETQ. Trimming at V came to 4 bases and at J to 10 bases, leaving 18 bases not matched to a gene. The clonotype comes from a woman between 18 and 29 years old with Graves' hyperthyroidism. The sample consisted of blood. The V call is TRBV5-1, the J call TRBJ2-1, with 9 bases fitting TRBD1. The CDR3 sequence: CASSPGVTGGLITEQFF. The CDR3 nucleotides are TGCGCCAGCAGCCCAGGGGTTACAGGGGGCCTGATAACGGAGCAGTTCTTC. Drawing the rest from reference TRBV5-1 and TRBJ2-1, the complete variable domain is KAGVTQTPRYLIKTRGQQVTLSCSPISGHRSVSWYQQTPGQGLQFLFEYFSETQRNKGNFPGRFSGRQFSNSRSEMNVSTLELGDSALYLCASSPGVTGGLITEQFFGPGTRLTVL.